This is a list of T cell receptor beta chains from one sample in a study of cytomegalovirus exposure and HLA in healthy donors. Assay used: immunoSEQ multiplex PCR; TCRdb lists only in-frame clones, some missing. The sample lists around 130,000 clones, 84% occurring once. The material sequenced was PBMCs. The receptor set was obtained from a man in his forties or fifties in good health and CMV-seronegative. Both conserved end residues are part of each CDR3. The D gene is left open where the match is weak. Clone size, where shown, is once, few, many, or a class for clones that have expanded.

>TRBD1|.|TRBJ1-1|TRBV5-1
CASSLGPGGTEAFF
TGCGCCAGCAGCTTGGGTCCAGGGGGCACTGAAGCTTTCTTT
>.|.|TRBJ2-5|TRBV30
CAWSVRSALETQYF
TGTGCCTGGAGTGTACGTTCAGCGTTGGAGACCCAGTACTTC
>TRBD1|.|TRBJ1-3|TRBV7-9
CASSLPGQGLQFSGNTIYF
TGTGCCAGCAGCTTGCCGGGACAGGGGCTACAATTCTCTGGAAACACCATATATTTT
>.|.|TRBJ2-7|TRBV30
CAWSVSAYEQYF
TGTGCCTGGAGTGTATCTGCCTACGAGCAGTACTTC
>.|.|TRBJ1-1|TRBV4-1
CASSQDSLGATEAFF
TGCGCCAGCAGCCAAGATAGCTTAGGGGCCACTGAAGCTTTCTTT
>.|.|TRBJ1-4|TRBV7-2
CASSFRAGREKLFF
TGTGCCAGCAGCTTTAGGGCAGGGCGCGAAAAACTGTTTTTT
>.|.|TRBJ1-4|TRBV2
CASSDILQLDEKLFF
TGTGCCAGCAGTGATATCCTGCAACTGGATGAAAAACTGTTTTTT
>.|.|TRBJ2-5|TRBV5-4
CASSLVGRGRDRETQYF
TGTGCCAGCAGCTTGGTTGGTCGGGGGAGAGACCGAGAGACCCAGTACTTC
>.|.|TRBJ2-7|TRBV30
CAWTISDTYEQYF
TGTGCCTGGACTATTAGCGATACCTACGAGCAGTACTTC
>.|.|TRBJ2-2|TRBV6-1
CASNSRGGNTGELFF
TGTGCCAGCAACTCGAGAGGGGGAAACACCGGGGAGCTGTTTTTT
>TRBD1|.|TRBJ1-2|TRBV5-4
CASSIRDSSYGYTF
TGTGCCAGCAGCATCCGGGACAGTTCCTATGGCTACACCTTC
>.|.|TRBJ1-1|TRBV7-8
CASSLVGGNTEAFF
TGTGCCAGCAGCTTAGTAGGGGGGAACACTGAAGCTTTCTTT
>.|.|TRBJ1-2|TRBV18
CASSTADSPPNYVYTF
TGTGCCAGCTCAACCGCGGATTCACCGCCTAACTATGTCTACACCTTC
>.|.|TRBJ2-2|TRBV4-1
CASSNRPRAGELFF
TGCGCCAGCAGCAATAGACCGAGGGCCGGGGAGCTGTTTTTT
>TRBD2|.|TRBJ2-3|TRBV29-1
CSVGTSGVIDTQYF
TGCAGCGTAGGGACTAGCGGGGTGATAGATACGCAGTATTTT
>.|few|TRBJ1-1|TRBV18
CASSPRGGDSSEAFF
TGTGCCAGCTCACCACGGGGGGGGGACTCCTCTGAAGCTTTCTTT
>.|.|TRBJ1-1|TRBV5-1
CASSSTVMNTEAFF
TGCGCCAGCAGCTCGACAGTCATGAACACTGAAGCTTTCTTT
>.|.|TRBJ2-5|TRBV10-2
CASSVKQETQYF
TGCGCCAGCAGTGTAAAACAAGAGACCCAGTACTTC
>TRBD2|few|TRBJ2-5|TRBV6-4
CASSAERGPLGTQYF
TGTGCCAGCAGTGCCGAGCGGGGGCCGTTGGGGACCCAGTACTTC
>.|few|TRBJ2-2|TRBV7-7
CASSLLLGGTGELFF
TGTGCTAGCAGCTTATTGCTAGGGGGCACCGGGGAGCTGTTTTTT
>TRBD2|.|TRBJ2-3|TRBV9
CASSASAGGWTDTQYF
TGTGCCAGCAGCGCCTCAGCGGGGGGGTGGACAGATACGCAGTATTTT
>.|.|TRBJ2-3|TRBV10-1
CASSRAGLGTQYF
TGCGCCAGCAGTCGGGCGGGGTTGGGTACGCAGTATTTT
>.|.|TRBJ1-3|TRBV28
CASFSLGATIYF
TGTGCCAGCTTTTCTCTGGGGGCCACCATATATTTT
>.|.|TRBJ2-7|TRBV6-5
CASSYSTDYEQYF
TGTGCCAGCAGTTACTCGACAGACTACGAGCAGTACTTC
>.|.|TRBJ2-7|TRBV11-2
CASSPEGTVYEQYF
TGTGCCAGCAGCCCCGAGGGTACTGTCTACGAGCAGTACTTC
>TRBD2|.|TRBJ2-1|TRBV7-6
CASSLVSQRGEQFF
TGTGCCAGCAGCTTAGTATCCCAGCGGGGGGAGCAGTTCTTC
>.|few|TRBJ1-5|TRBV2
CASSLNRGTDQPQHF
TGTGCCAGCAGCCTAAACCGGGGAACAGATCAGCCCCAGCATTTT
>TRBD2|once|TRBJ2-5|TRBV4-1
CASSQVGRGGMKTQYF
TGCGCCAGCAGCCAAGTCGGGCGGGGGGGCATGAAGACCCAGTACTTC
>TRBD1|few|TRBJ1-5|TRBV29-1
CSVVAGGSQPQHF
TGCAGCGTTGTCGCAGGGGGCTCTCAGCCCCAGCATTTT
>TRBD1|.|TRBJ2-2|TRBV19
CASTHLQGHGDAGELFF
TGTGCCAGTACCCACCTACAGGGGCACGGGGACGCCGGGGAGCTGTTTTTT
>TRBD2|.|TRBJ2-3|TRBV13
CASRGTSGRDRDTQYF
TGTGCCAGCAGGGGGACTAGCGGGCGGGACAGGGATACGCAGTATTTT
>.|.|TRBJ2-6|TRBV7-9
CASSFPGTPGPGANVPTF
TGTGCCAGCAGCTTCCCCGGGACTCCTGGGCCCGGGGCCAACGTCCCGACTTTC
>TRBD1|.|TRBJ1-2|TRBV5-6
CASSTRSTGGGYGYTF
TGTGCCAGCAGCACGCGATCGACAGGGGGTGGCTATGGCTACACCTTC
>.|.|TRBJ2-1|TRBV4-1
CASSQEPGVQRIF
TGCGCCAGCAGCCAGGAACCAGGGGTTCAGCGGATCTTC
>.|.|TRBJ1-1|TRBV29-1
CSVEIRAGAVGTEAFF
TGCAGCGTTGAAATAAGGGCGGGTGCGGTGGGCACTGAAGCTTTCTTT
>TRBD1|.|TRBJ2-6|TRBV2
CASSEMGQGRSGANVLTF
TGTGCCAGCAGTGAAATGGGACAGGGTAGGTCTGGGGCCAACGTCCTGACTTTC
>.|.|TRBJ1-1|TRBV29-1
CSVEGDLF
TGCAGCGTTGAGGGAGACCTTTTT
>.|.|TRBJ1-2|TRBV7-2
CASSPQSGVDGYTF
TGTGCCAGCAGCCCCCAGTCGGGGGTTGATGGCTACACCTTC
>.|.|TRBJ1-1|TRBV30
CAWSVGLEAEAFF
TGTGCCTGGAGTGTAGGGCTGGAGGCTGAAGCTTTCTTT
>TRBD1|.|TRBJ1-5|TRBV4-1
CASSQGDRVADQPQHF
TGCGCCAGCAGCCAAGGGGACAGGGTGGCCGATCAGCCCCAGCATTTT
>.|.|TRBJ2-2|TRBV7-3
CASSPRFRTGELFF
TGTGCCAGCAGCCCCAGGTTTAGGACCGGGGAGCTGTTTTTT
>.|.|TRBJ1-3|TRBV2
CASSEGGTGNTIYF
TGTGCCAGCAGTGAAGGGGGCACTGGAAACACCATATATTTT
>.|.|TRBJ2-2|TRBV11-2
CASSHVPGELFF
TGTGCCAGCAGCCATGTCCCCGGGGAGCTGTTTTTT
>TRBD2|.|TRBJ2-7|TRBV6-1
CASSEIFGTSVYEQYF
TGTGCCAGCAGTGAAATATTCGGGACTAGTGTGTACGAGCAGTACTTC
>.|.|TRBJ2-5|TRBV11-2
CASSRAGDTHWETQYF
TGTGCCAGCAGCCGGGCGGGGGACACACATTGGGAGACCCAGTACTTC
>.|.|TRBJ1-6|TRBV19
CASSLDQGRSPLHF
TGTGCCAGTAGCCTAGACCAGGGAAGGTCACCCCTCCACTTT
>TRBD2|.|TRBJ2-5|TRBV9
CASSHRGEGQETQYF
TGTGCCAGCAGCCATAGAGGGGAGGGTCAAGAGACCCAGTACTTC
>.|once|TRBJ2-7|TRBV4-3
CASSQDDRFKLRLEQYF
TGCGCCAGCAGCCAAGATGACCGATTCAAGTTGAGGCTCGAGCAGTACTTC
>.|.|TRBJ2-4|TRBV14
CASSQVGGTDIQYF
TGTGCCAGCAGCCAGGTTGGAGGGACGGACATTCAGTACTTC
>.|.|TRBJ1-2|TRBV4-1
CASSQTTPGYGYTF
TGCGCCAGCAGCCAAACCACCCCAGGGTACGGCTACACCTTC
>TRBD2|.|TRBJ2-5|TRBV18
CASSEAGHQETQYF
TGTGCCAGTTCCGAAGCGGGGCACCAAGAGACCCAGTACTTC
>.|.|TRBJ1-1|TRBV5-1
CASSLTGSNTEAFF
TGCGCCAGCAGCTTGACAGGGTCGAACACTGAAGCTTTCTTT
>TRBD2|.|TRBJ2-5|TRBV18
CASSPTSGQETQYF
TGTGCCAGCTCACCTACTAGCGGCCAAGAGACCCAGTACTTC
>.|once|TRBJ2-3|TRBV9
CASSSFTDTQYF
TGTGCCAGCAGCTCGTTCACAGATACGCAGTATTTT